What follows are 17 T cell receptor beta chains derived from one specimen sequenced in a study of shared T cell receptors in the human thymus. Repertoires were generated with immunoSEQ multiplex PCR, while TCRdb's copy carries only in-frame clones and drops some. Found here are hundreds of thousands of clones, about 89% of them singletons; the top ten hold about 0.0094%. These data also featured in a second study, about human thymus T cells.

Sequenced input: thymocytes. Receptors originate from a boy in the first two years of life with a congenital heart defect.

The chain has TRBV5-1 and TRBJ2-1, with a weak D call TRBD1 (6 bases). Trimming took 1 base from V and 2 from J, leaving 16 bases between them. CDR3 size: 17 residues. CDR1 is SGHRS and CDR2 is YFSETQ in the germline V gene. The CDR3 reads CASSLNRQVMAYNEQFF. For the CDR3, the DNA is TGCGCCAGCAGCTTGAACCGACAGGTAATGGCCTACAATGAGCAGTTCTTC.

The V call is TRBV21-1, the J call TRBJ2-5; the table's TRBD2 call for D was not verified on the DNA. TRBV21-1 constitutes a pseudogene. The CDR3 spans 16 residues. CDR3 sequence reads: CASRRDIAGEVETQYF. CDR3 sequence (DNA): TGTGCCAGCCGAAGGGATATAGCGGGAGAGGTGGAGACCCAGTACTTC.

The rearrangement joins TRBV28 to TRBJ2-3; 12 nucleotides match TRBD1. Germline assignment: CDR1 MDHEN and CDR2 SYDVKM. The CDR3 sequence is 15 residues long. J was trimmed by 3 bases and V by 5 bases; bases with no gene match: 3. In DNA form, the CDR3 reads TGTGCCAGCAGTCCGGGACAGGGGGCAACAGATACGCAGTATTTT. It translates to CASSPGQGATDTQYF. Combining the CDR3 with reference TRBV28 and TRBJ2-3 gives the whole variable domain DVKVTQSSRYLVKRTGEKVFLECVQDMDHENMFWYRQDPGLGLRLIYFSYDVKMKEKGDIPEGYSVSREKKERFSLILESASTNQTSMYLCASSPGQGATDTQYFGPGTRLTVL.

The chain couples TRBV18 to TRBJ2-7; 7 bases align to TRBD1. After removal of 3 bases from V and 4 bases from J, the junction contained 12 bases not matched to a gene. The germline V gene encodes CDR1 KGHSH and CDR2 LQKENI. The CDR3 covers 16 residues. In nucleotides, the CDR3 is TGTGCCAGCTCACCCAATCGTGGGGACAGACTTTACGAGCAGTACTTC. This sequence encodes CASSPNRGDRLYEQYF.

The CDR3 bases are TGCAGCGTCGCTGAGGGGGCGGGTCAGCCCCAGCATTTT. This translates into CSVAEGAGQPQHF. V is TRBV29-1 and J is TRBJ1-5; the match to TRBD1 covers 7 bases. Per the germline V gene, CDR1 is SQVTM and CDR2 is ANQGSEA. The V gene end was trimmed by 6 bases and the J gene end by 6 bases; junction bases not matched to a gene: 8. This CDR3 has 13 amino acids.

The V call is TRBV30, the J call TRBJ2-5, with D possibly being TRBD1 (5 bases). The germline V and J ends were trimmed by 3 bases and 1 base, with 12 bases remaining between them. The CDR3 has 14 residues. Looked up from germline, CDR1 is GTSNPN and CDR2 is SVGIG (reference sequence). As DNA, the CDR3 is TGTGCCTGGAGGGACAAGGGGCCCCAAGAGACCCAGTACTTC. Amino acid sequence: CAWRDKGPQETQYF.

This clone was counted between two and nine times. J is TRBJ1-4 and V is TRBV21-1. TRBV21-1 is termed a pseudogene. The CDR3 is 10 residues long. The CDR3 DNA follows: TGTGCCAGCAGCCTTGAAAAACTGTTTTTT. This sequence encodes CASSLEKLFF.

J is TRBJ2-5 and V is TRBV29-1; 7 bases fit TRBD1. CDR1 and CDR2 from the germline V gene are SQVTM and ANQGSEA. V shed 7 bases and J 5 bases; nucleotides not matched to a gene: 7. The CDR3 length is 12 residues. The CDR3 DNA reads TGCAGCGGCTACAGGGGCGGGGAGACCCAGTACTTC. Translated, it gives CSGYRGGETQYF.

As concerns this clone: The junction departs from the called germline gene at one end, perhaps through a read error. The chain carries TRBV19 and TRBJ1-2, with 12 nucleotides matching TRBD1. The germline gives CDR1 LNHDA, CDR2 SQIVND (reference sequence). The CDR3 is made up of 16 amino acids. Here the CDR3 reads CASSIMGRGQGAGYPF. CDR3 DNA sequence: TGTGCCAGTAGTATAATGGGCCGGGGACAGGGGGCTGGCTACCCCTTC.

The V gene is TRBV6-1, the J gene TRBJ2-2, with D tentatively TRBD2 (5 bases). Germline CDR1 is MNHNS and CDR2 is SASEGT. The V gene lost 5 bases and the J gene lost 5 bases, with 9 bases spanning the gap. The CDR3 covers 13 residues. In nucleotides, the CDR3 is TGTGCCAGCAGTTCGGGATTAACCGGGGAGCTGTTTTTT. It encodes CASSSGLTGELFF.

The chain couples TRBV18 to TRBJ2-5, with unresolved D. The germline gives CDR1 KGHSH, CDR2 LQKENI. The CDR3 covers 12 residues. Trimming stripped 1 base from V and 3 bases from J, with 3 bases between. The CDR3 protein is CASSPREETQYF. The CDR3 DNA is TGTGCCAGCTCACCACGAGAAGAGACCCAGTACTTC.

The chain recombines TRBV6-6 with TRBJ1-3, with a possible D match to TRBD1 (5 bases). This CDR3 contains 16 residues. The germline CDR1 and CDR2 sequences are MNHNY and SVGAGI (reference sequence). The V gene lost 5 bases and the J gene lost 0 bases, with 14 bases spanning the gap. The CDR3 DNA reads TGTGCCAGCAGTCGACCAACTGACAGCTCTGGAAACACCATATATTTT. Protein: CASSRPTDSSGNTIYF.

The chain joins TRBV27 to TRBJ1-2, with 9 nucleotides matching TRBD1. The germline gives CDR1 MNHEY, CDR2 SMNVEV (reference sequence). V lost 7 bases and J lost 8; bases outside the gene matches: 11. CDR3 length: 14 residues. For the CDR3, the DNA is TGTGCCAGCACTGGACAGGGGATAGAAGACGGCTACACCTTC. It yields the protein CASTGQGIEDGYTF.

The V gene is TRBV9, the J gene TRBJ1-2, with 7 bases identical to TRBD1. Trimming removed 3 bases from V and 2 bases from J; junction bases left unmatched: 10. Looked up from germline, CDR1 is SGDLS and CDR2 is YYNGEE. This CDR3 region has 16 residues. DNA for the CDR3: TGTGCCAGCAGCGGACCTTCCTTGACAGGGAACTATGGCTACACCTTC. It is translated as CASSGPSLTGNYGYTF.

The rearrangement uses TRBV27 and TRBJ2-5; TRBD2 is a possible D gene (6 bases). This CDR3 is built from 15 residues. With 3 bases removed from V and 5 bases from J, the gap between germline ends came to 16 bases. Germline loops: CDR1 MNHEY, CDR2 SMNVEV (reference sequence). The DNA for the CDR3 is TGTGCCAGCAGTTTTACTAGGACTAATGGGGAGACCCAGTACTTC. It yields the protein CASSFTRTNGETQYF.

The rearrangement links TRBV11-2 to TRBJ2-2; 9 nucleotides match TRBD1. Unmatched junction bases numbered 11, after V lost 5 bases and J lost 4 bases. The CDR3 runs 17 residues. CDR1 and CDR2 (germline): SGHAT, FQNNGV. CDR3 amino acids: CASSTAGQGVGTGELFF. The CDR3 DNA reads as TGTGCCAGCAGCACTGCGGGACAGGGTGTCGGCACCGGGGAGCTGTTTTTT.

The chain combines TRBV21-1 with TRBJ2-5; TRBD2, the D gene given by the table, was not confirmed from the DNA. TRBV21-1 is a documented pseudogene. The CDR3 contains 15 residues. CDR3 loop: CASTRNRGYQETQYF. As DNA, the CDR3 is TGTGCCAGCACTCGAAATCGCGGGTACCAAGAGACCCAGTACTTC.